These 32 T cell receptor beta chains share one sample of origin, sequenced in a study of identical twins. TCRdb independently ran MiXCR on the 5' RACE reads; one entry per CDR3 protein. Of about 260,000 distinct CDR3 sequences in the sample, roughly 7% are singletons; the top ten hold roughly 3.4%. These data also featured in a second study, about yellow fever vaccine responses in identical twins.

The sample comprised memory (CD45RO+) T cells sorted from blood. The receptors stem from a woman between 18 and 29 years old in good health.

The rearrangement joins TRBV18 to TRBJ1-1, with D unclear. Trimming pared 3 bases from V and 1 base from J, leaving 9 bases between. This CDR3 has 14 amino acids. Germline CDR1 reads KGHSH; CDR2 reads LQKENI. The CDR3 is CASSPTRENTEAFF. The CDR3 DNA is TGTGCCAGCTCACCGACTAGGGAGAACACTGAAGCTTTCTTT. The full variable domain, in which reference TRBV18 and TRBJ1-1 provide the parts outside the CDR3, is NAGVMQNPRHLVRRRGQEARLRCSPMKGHSHVYWYRQLPEEGLKFMVYLQKENIIDESGMPKERFSAEFPKEGPSILRIQQVVRGDSAAYFCASSPTRENTEAFFGQGTRLTVV.

This clonotype has a handful of counts. The chain carries TRBV6-1 and TRBJ2-3, with 10 bases matching TRBD2. There are 17 residues in the CDR3. J gave up 5 bases and V 5 bases, and 13 bases lay outside the gene matches. CDR1 MNHNS and CDR2 SASEGT come from the germline V gene. The CDR3 spells CASSPRGAGGSGDTQYF. The CDR3 nucleotides are TGTGCCAGCAGTCCCCGGGGAGCGGGAGGGAGCGGAGATACGCAGTATTTT.

The rearrangement links TRBV7-3 to TRBJ2-1; D is perhaps TRBD1 (6 bases). The germline V gene encodes CDR1 SGHTA and CDR2 FQGTGA. V was trimmed by 5 bases and J by 0 bases, leaving 11 bases between them. This CDR3 has 15 amino acids. The CDR3 protein is CASSHGQSSYNEQFF. CDR3 bases: TGTGCCAGCAGCCATGGACAGAGCTCCTACAATGAGCAGTTCTTC.

This clonotype was recorded at least ten times. The J gene is TRBJ2-1, the V gene TRBV5-1; D is ambiguous. The CDR3 is made up of 16 amino acids. Looked up from germline, CDR1 is SGHRS and CDR2 is YFSETQ. With 0 bases removed from V and 2 bases from J, the gap between germline ends came to 12 bases. The CDR3 loop reads CASSLVSQRAYNEQFF. The CDR3 coding sequence is TGCGCCAGCAGCTTGGTATCCCAACGGGCCTACAATGAGCAGTTCTTC.

The chain is built from TRBV9 and TRBJ2-3; D may be TRBD2 (6 bases). The CDR3 contains 16 residues. The V end lost 0 bases, the J end lost 0 bases, and 11 bases lay between the germline ends. Germline CDR1 SGDLS, CDR2 YYNGEE. The CDR3 DNA is TGTGCCAGCAGCGTAGGGGTTAGCGGTAGCACAGATACGCAGTATTTT. It encodes CASSVGVSGSTDTQYF. Variable domain in full (rest from reference TRBV9 and TRBJ2-3): DSGVTQTPKHLITATGQRVTLRCSPRSGDLSVYWYQQSLDQGLQFLIQYYNGEERAKGNILERFSAQQFPDLHSELNLSSLELGDSALYFCASSVGVSGSTDTQYFGPGTRLTVL.

This clonotype appeared many times. The rearrangement joins TRBV6-1 to TRBJ2-5; TRBD1 matches 9 bases. This CDR3 contains 14 residues. Looked up from germline, CDR1 is MNHNS and CDR2 is SASEGT. V gave up 3 bases and J gave up 5 bases; unmatched junction bases: 4. CDR3 DNA sequence: TGTGCCAGCAGTGACAACAGGGGGCGTGAGACCCAGTACTTC. Its protein product is CASSDNRGRETQYF.

The chain is built from TRBV28 and TRBJ1-5; D unresolved. V lost 6 bases and J 2 bases, leaving 11 bases between the germline ends. This CDR3 contains 14 residues. Looked up from germline, CDR1 is MDHEN and CDR2 is SYDVKM. CDR3 region: CASRVPWGNQPQHF. The CDR3 DNA sequence: TGTGCCAGCAGGGTCCCCTGGGGCAATCAGCCCCAGCATTTT. The variable domain in full, with the rest retrieved from reference TRBV28 and TRBJ1-5, is DVKVTQSSRYLVKRTGEKVFLECVQDMDHENMFWYRQDPGLGLRLIYFSYDVKMKEKGDIPEGYSVSREKKERFSLILESASTNQTSMYLCASRVPWGNQPQHFGDGTRLSIL.

This clonotype was seen repeatedly, ten times or more. The V and J genes are TRBV7-9 and TRBJ2-1; 8 nucleotides line up with TRBD2. The CDR3 consists of 12 residues. CDR1 and CDR2 from the germline V gene are SEHNR and FQNEAQ (reference sequence). V lost 6 bases and J lost 10; bases outside the gene matches: 5. The CDR3 is CASRTLAEEQFF. DNA of the CDR3: TGTGCCAGCAGAACACTAGCGGAGGAGCAGTTCTTC.

The chain is built from TRBV12-3 or TRBV12-4 and TRBJ2-1; no clear D. V was shortened by 3 bases and J by 4 bases, with 19 bases between the two germline ends. The CDR3 runs to 17 residues. Here the CDR3 DNA reads TGTGCCAGCAGTTTCGGTCGACTGCCCAGTCCGTACAATGAGCAGTTCTTC. The encoded protein is CASSFGRLPSPYNEQFF.

This clonotype was recorded at least ten times. This chain joins TRBV11-2 and TRBJ2-3, with TRBD2 matching 8 bases. The CDR3 is made up of 14 amino acids. Germline trimming cut 4 bases from V and 4 bases from J; bases unmatched to any gene: 4. Germline-derived CDR1 and CDR2 are SGHAT and FQNNGV. In nucleotides, the CDR3 is TGTGCCAGCAGCTCTGGACTAGCCCCAGATACGCAGTATTTT. Its translation is CASSSGLAPDTQYF.

There are many counts of this clonotype. The chain recombines TRBV3-1 with TRBJ2-7; D might be TRBD1 (6 bases). CDR1 is LGHDT and CDR2 is YNNKEL in the germline V gene (reference sequence). V was cut by 1 base and J by 0 bases, with 7 bases left in between. This CDR3 comprises 14 residues. DNA of the CDR3: TGTGCCAGCAGCCAAGGCAGGGGCTCCTACGAGCAGTACTTC. Amino acid sequence: CASSQGRGSYEQYF.

The gene calls are TRBV24-1 and TRBJ2-3; weak D call: TRBD2 (5 bases). The CDR3 contains 16 residues. V gave up 4 bases and J gave up 0 bases, with 13 bases separating them. Per germline, CDR1 KGHDR and CDR2 SFDVKD. Written as DNA, the CDR3 is TGTGCCACCAGTGACAACATAGCGATTAGCACAGATACGCAGTATTTT. Translating gives CATSDNIAISTDTQYF.

This clonotype was found a few times. The CDR3 region is CSARKGLAGGPYNEQFF. The CDR3 DNA reads TGCAGTGCTAGAAAGGGACTAGCGGGAGGGCCCTACAATGAGCAGTTCTTC. The V and J genes are TRBV20-1 and TRBJ2-1; 16 bases align to TRBD2. With V trimmed by 2 bases and J by 2 bases, 3 bases remained unmatched. The germline CDR1 and CDR2 sequences are DFQATT and SNEGSKA (reference sequence). The CDR3 loop spans 17 amino acids.

There are a few counts of this clonotype. J is TRBJ2-5 and V is TRBV5-1; 11 nucleotides align to TRBD2. CDR1 SGHRS and CDR2 YFSETQ come from the germline V gene. The CDR3 runs 17 residues. J gave up 5 bases and V 4 bases, and 13 bases lay outside the gene matches. The CDR3 nucleotides read TGCGCCAGCAGCAAGAGGGCTAGCGGGAGGTCGTCGGAGACCCAGTACTTC. It encodes CASSKRASGRSSETQYF.

This clonotype occurred a few times. This chain links TRBV11-3 with TRBJ2-2, with TRBD2 as a possible D gene (5 bases). The ends were cut back, 4 bases at V and 2 bases at J, with 8 bases in the middle. The CDR3 is made up of 14 amino acids. Germline CDR1 reads SGHNT; CDR2 reads YENEEA. CDR3 region: CASSSTRNTGELFF. CDR3 DNA sequence: TGTGCCAGCAGCTCCACTAGAAACACCGGGGAGCTGTTTTTT. Based on the CDR3 plus reference TRBV11-3 and TRBJ2-2, the full variable domain is EAGVVQSPRYKIIEKKQPVAFWCNPISGHNTLYWYLQNLGQGPELLIRYENEEAVDDSQLPKDRFSAERLKGVDSTLKIQPAELGDSAVYLCASSSTRNTGELFFGEGSRLTVL.

In this sample, this clonotype turned up many times. This chain links TRBV20-1 with TRBJ1-1; 7 bases match TRBD1. Germline lookup yields CDR1 DFQATT and CDR2 SNEGSKA (reference sequence). The CDR3 contains 11 residues. The CDR3 coding sequence is TGCAGCCCAGGGGGACCCACTGAAGCTTTCTTT. It codes for CSPGGPTEAFF.

This clonotype was observed at least ten times. V gene TRBV4-2 combines with J gene TRBJ1-4; 10 bases are shared with TRBD1. Germline loops: CDR1 LGHNA, CDR2 YNFKEQ. The CDR3 loop spans 16 amino acids. The ends lost 4 bases at V and 8 bases at J; junction bases unmatched: 10. CDR3 amino acids: CASSPNPGTGVEKLFF. The DNA of the CDR3 is TGTGCCAGCAGCCCCAATCCCGGGACAGGGGTCGAAAAACTGTTTTTT.

The V call is TRBV20-1, the J call TRBJ2-7; D not certain. The CDR3 runs 13 residues. Germline CDR1 reads DFQATT; CDR2 reads SNEGSKA (reference sequence). V was pared by 5 bases and J by 3 bases, with 14 bases between. CDR3 in amino acids: CSASPPSCYEQYV. The DNA for the CDR3 is TGCAGTGCTTCCCCCCCCTCCTGCTACGAGCAGTACGTC.

In this sample, this clonotype turned up a few times. The rearrangement uses TRBV6-1 and TRBJ1-5; D possibly corresponds to TRBD1 (5 bases). The V gene lost 6 bases and the J gene lost 2 bases, with 17 bases spanning the gap. The CDR3 covers 16 residues. Germline CDR1 is MNHNS and CDR2 is SASEGT. CDR3 nucleotides: TGTGCCAGCAGCGACTTGGGGGGAGTAGGCAATCAGCCCCAGCATTTT. Protein sequence: CASSDLGGVGNQPQHF.

This clonotype was recorded a few times. The genes are TRBV12-3 or TRBV12-4 and TRBJ2-1, with 8 bases matching TRBD2. The CDR3 runs 13 residues. Losses at the gene ends were 5 bases for V and 14 bases for J; bases not matched to a gene: 11. In nucleotides, the CDR3 is TGTGCCAGCAGTAGCGGGAGTCTAGTCCGGGAGTTCTTC. This encodes CASSSGSLVREFF.

The J gene is TRBJ1-3, the V gene TRBV10-2, with D uncertain. Trimming removed 3 bases from V and 5 bases from J, with 14 bases in between. CDR3 length: 15 residues. Germline CDR1 reads WSHSY; CDR2 reads SAAADI. For the CDR3, the DNA is TGCGCCAGCAGTGACCCCGCCGGTCTGAGAAACACCATATATTTT. Translating gives CASSDPAGLRNTIYF.

This clonotype has at least ten counts. The chain combines TRBV28 with TRBJ1-6; 11 nucleotides match TRBD1. J lost 5 bases, V lost 4 bases, and 1 base had no gene match. This CDR3 is 15 amino acids long. The germline V gene encodes CDR1 MDHEN and CDR2 SYDVKM. The CDR3 region is CASSSGQGDNSPLHF. CDR3 nucleotides: TGTGCCAGCAGTTCGGGACAGGGGGATAATTCACCCCTCCACTTT.

Only a few counts were recorded for this clonotype. The V call is TRBV4-1, the J call TRBJ2-7; 10 positions match TRBD1. Germline-derived CDR1 and CDR2 are MGHRA and YSYEKL. The length of the CDR3 is 15 residues. Trimming took 1 base from V and 2 from J; bases not matched to a gene: 2. CDR3 bases: TGCGCCAGCAGCCAAGGGACAGGGGGAGCCTACGAGCAGTACGTC. This codes for CASSQGTGGAYEQYV.

This rearrangement joins TRBV7-2 to TRBJ2-1; D not certain. There are 13 residues in the CDR3. V dropped 5 bases and J dropped 9 bases, with 14 bases sitting between them. Germline CDR1 reads SGHTA; CDR2 reads FQGNSA. In DNA, the CDR3 is TGTGCCAGCAGCATAAAATGGTCGGGTGAGCAGTTCTTC. Amino acids: CASSIKWSGEQFF.

The table lists this clonotype with a few counts. This sequence joins TRBV4-1 and TRBJ2-2, with 9 bases identical to TRBD2. The junction had 5 bases not matched to a gene; V was cut back by 0 bases and J by 0 bases. CDR3 length: 18 amino acids. Germline assignment: CDR1 MGHRA and CDR2 YSYEKL. CDR3 residues: CASSQDIAGAANTGELFF. The CDR3 DNA reads as TGCGCCAGCAGCCAAGATATAGCGGGGGCAGCGAACACCGGGGAGCTGTTTTTT.

V usage is TRBV28 and J usage is TRBJ1-5; possibly TRBD1 for D (5 bases). From germline, CDR1 is MDHEN and CDR2 SYDVKM. V lost 9 bases to trimming and J lost 2 bases, with 11 bases between them. The CDR3 contains 13 residues. The CDR3 nucleotides are TGTGCCAGTAGGGACGTTGGCAATCAGCCCCAGCATTTT. It translates to CASRDVGNQPQHF.

This clonotype was counted at least ten times. The chain has TRBV2 and TRBJ2-7; tentative D call: TRBD2 (6 bases). The length of the CDR3 is 15 residues. Between the trimmed V and J ends, which lost 1 base and 0 bases, there was a span of 10 bases. Germline V gene data show CDR1 as SNHLY and CDR2 as FYNNEI. The CDR3 DNA follows: TGTGCCAGCAGTGAAGGGGGCGGGAACTCCTACGAGCAGTACTTC. This translates into CASSEGGGNSYEQYF. Variable domain in full (rest from reference TRBV2 and TRBJ2-7): EPEVTQTPSHQVTQMGQEVILRCVPISNHLYFYWYRQILGQKVEFLVSFYNNEISEKSEIFDDQFSVERPDGSNFTLKIRSTKLEDSAMYFCASSEGGGNSYEQYFGPGTRLTVT.

In this sample, this clonotype turned up many times. The chain is built from TRBV5-1 and TRBJ2-7; TRBD2 might be the D (6 bases). Between the trimmed V and J ends, which lost 2 bases and 7 bases, there was a span of 19 bases. In germline, CDR1 is SGHRS, CDR2 YFSETQ. The CDR3 is 15 amino acids. The CDR3 protein is CASSFPGEALGEQYF. In DNA form, the CDR3 reads TGCGCCAGCAGCTTCCCGGGAGAGGCCCTCGGGGAGCAGTACTTC.

The table lists this clonotype with a few counts. Here the CDR3 reads CASSPGQSDTQYF. CDR3 DNA sequence: TGCGCCAGCAGCCCGGGACAATCAGATACGCAGTATTTT. This rearrangement joins TRBV5-1 to TRBJ2-3, with D maybe TRBD1 (6 bases). CDR1 SGHRS and CDR2 YFSETQ come from the germline V gene. V gave up 4 bases and J gave up 4 bases, with 10 bases separating them. This CDR3 comprises 13 residues.

This clonotype was found many times. The gene calls are TRBV12-3 or TRBV12-4 and TRBJ2-1; perhaps TRBD2 as D (7 bases). The V gene lost 10 bases and the J gene lost 10 bases, with 20 bases spanning the gap. This CDR3 region has 13 residues. The CDR3 nucleotides read TGTGCCACCACGATGTGGGGAGGGGGGGAGCAGTTCTTC. Its translation is CATTMWGGGEQFF.

Remarks on this clonotype: Just one base apart from a much larger clone, this may be a read error. V and J are TRBV3-1 and TRBJ1-6; D not resolved. This CDR3 has 14 amino acids. Germline CDR1 is LGHDT and CDR2 is YNNKEL (reference sequence). CDR3 in amino acids: CASSQYSYTSPLHF. The CDR3 bases are TGTGCCAGCAGCCAGTACTCCTATACTTCACCCCTCCACTTT. Drawing the rest from reference TRBV3-1 and TRBJ1-6, the complete variable domain is DTAVSQTPKYLVTQMGNDKSIKCEQNLGHDTMYWYKQDSKKFLKIMFSYNNKELIINETVPNRFSPKSPDKAHLNLHINSLELGDSAVYFCASSQYSYTSPLHFGNGTRLTVT.

There are many counts of this clonotype. The chain employs TRBV12-3 or TRBV12-4 and TRBJ2-1, with 13 positions matching TRBD2. The CDR3 covers 15 residues. The J segment lost 9 bases and the V segment lost 3 bases, leaving 5 bases of the junction unmatched. The CDR3 loop reads CASSFGLAGVSEQFF. CDR3 in DNA: TGTGCCAGCAGTTTCGGACTAGCGGGAGTCAGTGAGCAGTTCTTC.